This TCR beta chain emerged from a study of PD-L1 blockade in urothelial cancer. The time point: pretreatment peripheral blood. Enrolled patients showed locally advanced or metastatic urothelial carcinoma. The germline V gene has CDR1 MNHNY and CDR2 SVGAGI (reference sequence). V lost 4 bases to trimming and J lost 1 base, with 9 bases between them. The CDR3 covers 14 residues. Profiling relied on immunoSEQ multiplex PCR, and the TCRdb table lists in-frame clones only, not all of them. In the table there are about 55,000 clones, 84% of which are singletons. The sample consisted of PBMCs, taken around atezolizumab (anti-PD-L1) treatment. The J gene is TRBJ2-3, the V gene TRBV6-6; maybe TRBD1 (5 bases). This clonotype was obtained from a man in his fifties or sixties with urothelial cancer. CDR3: CASSWGRGTDTQYF. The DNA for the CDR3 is TGTGCCAGCAGTTGGGGCAGGGGCACAGATACGCAGTATTTT.